One sample yielded the 6 T cell receptor beta chains listed below, sequenced in a study of T cells in localized non-small cell lung cancer. Measured with immunoSEQ multiplex PCR; TCRdb has only the in-frame clones, and not every one. Of 2,500 to 3,000 clones detected, about 28% appear once; the ten largest clones hold approximately 8.1%. Material: lung tumor tissue, obtained before any cancer treatment. All receptors come from a man between 40 and 70 years old with stage II squamous cell lung carcinoma.

This chain connects TRBV9 to TRBJ1-1, with D uncertain. The germline V and J ends were trimmed by 0 bases and 5 bases, with 8 bases remaining between them. This CDR3 has 13 amino acids. Germline V gene lookup returns CDR1 SGDLS and CDR2 YYNGEE. The CDR3 sequence is CASSVALGTEAFF. The CDR3 DNA reads TGTGCCAGCAGCGTAGCTCTTGGAACTGAAGCTTTCTTT. The entire variable domain, with the rest obtained from reference TRBV9 and TRBJ1-1, is as follows: DSGVTQTPKHLITATGQRVTLRCSPRSGDLSVYWYQQSLDQGLQFLIQYYNGEERAKGNILERFSAQQFPDLHSELNLSSLELGDSALYFCASSVALGTEAFFGQGTRLTVV.

The chain uses TRBV28 and TRBJ2-6; weak D call: TRBD1 (6 bases). The CDR3 extends over 18 amino acids. V lost 5 bases to trimming and J lost 2 bases, with 19 bases between them. Germline CDR1 and CDR2: MDHEN and SYDVKM. For the CDR3, the DNA is TGTGCCAGCAGTCACCCACCGGGACATTCGCCTGGGGCCAACGTCCTGACTTTC. Its protein is CASSHPPGHSPGANVLTF.

The table lists this clone with a few counts. The chain uses TRBV30 and TRBJ1-2, with D maybe TRBD1 (6 bases). In germline, CDR1 is GTSNPN, CDR2 SVGIG (reference sequence). The CDR3 totals 15 residues. Trimming shortened V by 7 bases and J by 5 bases, and 23 bases separated the two germline ends. This chain's CDR3 is CAFSRGGPYAYGYTF. The CDR3 coding sequence is TGTGCCTTCTCGAGGGGGGGGCCATACGCATATGGCTACACCTTC.

The rearrangement uses TRBV19 and TRBJ2-1; TRBD2 matches 12 bases. This CDR3 has 17 amino acids. V trimming: 3 bases; J trimming: 7 bases; junction bases outside the gene matches: 10. Germline-derived CDR1 and CDR2 are LNHDA and SQIVND (reference sequence). The CDR3 spells CASSIATSGGGGNEQFF. The CDR3 DNA follows: TGTGCCAGTAGTATCGCGACTAGCGGGGGAGGAGGGAATGAGCAGTTCTTC. Using reference TRBV19 and TRBJ2-1 for the parts outside the CDR3, the full variable domain is DGGITQSPKYLFRKEGQNVTLSCEQNLNHDAMYWYRQDPGQGLRLIYYSQIVNDFQKGDIAEGYSVSREKKESFPLTVTSAQKNPTAFYLCASSIATSGGGGNEQFFGPGTRLTVL.

The V call is TRBV5-1, the J call TRBJ2-5; a possible D gene is TRBD1 (6 bases). The V gene lost 1 base and the J gene lost 4 bases, with 14 bases spanning the gap. Looked up from germline, CDR1 is SGHRS and CDR2 is YFSETQ. CDR3 length equals 15 residues. CDR3: CASSLMSGVAETQYF. The DNA for the CDR3 is TGCGCCAGCAGCTTGATGTCAGGGGTGGCAGAGACCCAGTACTTC.

This chain joins TRBV29-1 and TRBJ2-3; possible D gene TRBD1, 5 bases. The CDR3 runs 12 residues. V lost 7 bases and J lost 2, with 10 bases in between. The germline V gene has CDR1 SQVTM and CDR2 ANQGSEA. CDR3: CSADSSTDTQYF. CDR3 DNA sequence: TGCAGCGCTGACAGCTCCACAGATACGCAGTATTTT.